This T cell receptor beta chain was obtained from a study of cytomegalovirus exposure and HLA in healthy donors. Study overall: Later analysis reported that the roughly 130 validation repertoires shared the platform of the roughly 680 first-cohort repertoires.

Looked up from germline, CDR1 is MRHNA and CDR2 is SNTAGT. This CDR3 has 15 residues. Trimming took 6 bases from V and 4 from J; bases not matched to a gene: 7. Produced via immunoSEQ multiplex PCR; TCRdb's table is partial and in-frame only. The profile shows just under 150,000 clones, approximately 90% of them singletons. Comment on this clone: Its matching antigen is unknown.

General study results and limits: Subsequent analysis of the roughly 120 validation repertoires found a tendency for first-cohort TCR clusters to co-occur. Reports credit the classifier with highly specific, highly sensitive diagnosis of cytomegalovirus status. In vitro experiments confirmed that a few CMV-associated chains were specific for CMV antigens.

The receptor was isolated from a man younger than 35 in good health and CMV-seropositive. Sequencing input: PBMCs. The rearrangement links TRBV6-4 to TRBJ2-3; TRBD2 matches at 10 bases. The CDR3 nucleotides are TGTGCCAGCAGCCTTTCCGGGACTAGCGCAGATACGCAGTATTTT. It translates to CASSLSGTSADTQYF.